One TCR beta chain is described in this entry. Followed over time, Seattle patients had been enrolled while infection was active. This CDR3 region has 16 residues. Germline V lookup: CDR1 SGDLS, CDR2 YYNGEE. V lost 4 bases, J lost 8 bases, and 11 bases stayed unmatched. The data stem from a study of blood T cell repertoires in COVID-19. Original handling: Nucleated cell number was recorded as an estimate derived from reference gene primer amplification. Assay: immunoSEQ multiplex PCR; the TCRdb copy retains only in-frame clones and omits some. The DNA was the basis for D and trimming; V, J and clone size are from that table. The sample holds a few hundred thousand clones, approximately 86% seen once.

The TCR sequence derives from a human donor with COVID-19, enrolled during active disease. The donor label of this sample is uncertain. The chain is built from TRBV9 and TRBJ2-1, with 11 bases aligning to TRBD2. Specimen: peripheral blood. The CDR3 spells CASSQTLAGEGDEQFF. The CDR3 DNA sequence: TGTGCCAGCAGCCAGACACTAGCGGGAGAAGGGGATGAGCAGTTCTTC.